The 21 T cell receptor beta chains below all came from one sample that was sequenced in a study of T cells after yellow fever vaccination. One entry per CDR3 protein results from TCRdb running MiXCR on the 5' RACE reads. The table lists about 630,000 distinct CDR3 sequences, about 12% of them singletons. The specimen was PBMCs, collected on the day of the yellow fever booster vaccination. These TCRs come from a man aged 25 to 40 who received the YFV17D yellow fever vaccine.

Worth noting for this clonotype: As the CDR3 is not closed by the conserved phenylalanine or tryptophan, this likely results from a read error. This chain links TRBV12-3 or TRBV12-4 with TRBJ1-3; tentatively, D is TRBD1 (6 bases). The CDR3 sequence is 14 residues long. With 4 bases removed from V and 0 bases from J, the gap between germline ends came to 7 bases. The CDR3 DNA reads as TGTGCCAGCAGTTCGACAGGCTCTGGAAACACCATATATTCT. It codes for CASSSTGSGNTIYS.

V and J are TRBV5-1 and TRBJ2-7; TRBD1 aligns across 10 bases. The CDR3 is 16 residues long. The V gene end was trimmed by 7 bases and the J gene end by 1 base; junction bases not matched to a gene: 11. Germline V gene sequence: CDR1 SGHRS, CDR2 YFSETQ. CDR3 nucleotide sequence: TGCGCCAGCGCCAGTATGTGGGACAGGGGATCCTACGAGCAGTACTTC. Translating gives CASASMWDRGSYEQYF.

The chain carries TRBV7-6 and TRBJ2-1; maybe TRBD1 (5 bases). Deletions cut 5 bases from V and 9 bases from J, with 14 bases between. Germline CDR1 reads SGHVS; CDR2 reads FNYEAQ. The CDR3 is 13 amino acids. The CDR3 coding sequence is TGTGCCAGCAGCCCCAAGGGGCAGGGTGAGCAGTTCTTC. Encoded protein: CASSPKGQGEQFF.

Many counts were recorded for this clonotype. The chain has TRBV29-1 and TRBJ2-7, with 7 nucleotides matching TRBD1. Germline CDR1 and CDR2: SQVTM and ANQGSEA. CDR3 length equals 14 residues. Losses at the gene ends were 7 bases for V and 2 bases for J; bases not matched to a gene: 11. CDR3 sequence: CSATTGPPTYEQYF. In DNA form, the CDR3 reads TGCAGCGCAACGACAGGGCCACCGACCTACGAGCAGTACTTC.

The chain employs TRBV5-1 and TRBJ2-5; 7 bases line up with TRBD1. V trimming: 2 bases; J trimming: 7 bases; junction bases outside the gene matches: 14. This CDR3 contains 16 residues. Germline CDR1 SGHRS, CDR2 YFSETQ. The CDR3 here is CASSFRTVGTVATQYF. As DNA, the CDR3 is TGCGCCAGCAGCTTTAGGACAGTAGGGACAGTTGCGACCCAGTACTTC.

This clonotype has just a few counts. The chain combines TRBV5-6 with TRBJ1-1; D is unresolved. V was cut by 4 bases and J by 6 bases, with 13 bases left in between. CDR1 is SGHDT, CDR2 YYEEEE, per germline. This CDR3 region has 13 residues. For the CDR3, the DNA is TGTGCCAGCAGCCTCAACAAGGTTCCTGAAGCTTTCTTT. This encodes CASSLNKVPEAFF.

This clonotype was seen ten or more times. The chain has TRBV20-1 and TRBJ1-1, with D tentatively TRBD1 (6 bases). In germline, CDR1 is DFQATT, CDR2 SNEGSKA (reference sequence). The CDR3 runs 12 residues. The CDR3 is CSSGGANTEAFF. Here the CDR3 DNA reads TGCAGCTCCGGGGGCGCAAACACTGAAGCTTTCTTT.

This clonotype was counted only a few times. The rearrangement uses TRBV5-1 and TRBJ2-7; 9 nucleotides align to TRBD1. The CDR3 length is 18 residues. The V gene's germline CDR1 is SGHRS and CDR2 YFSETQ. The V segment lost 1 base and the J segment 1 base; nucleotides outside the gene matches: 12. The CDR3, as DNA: TGCGCCAGCAGCTTGCCCACGAACCGGGACAGGGCATCCTACGAGCAGTACTTC. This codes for CASSLPTNRDRASYEQYF.

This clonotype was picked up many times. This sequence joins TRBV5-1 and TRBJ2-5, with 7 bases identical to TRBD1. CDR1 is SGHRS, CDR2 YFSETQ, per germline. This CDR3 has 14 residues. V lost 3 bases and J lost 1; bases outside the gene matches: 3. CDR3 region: CASSSRDSQETQYF. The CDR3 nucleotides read TGCGCCAGCAGCTCCCGGGACAGCCAAGAGACCCAGTACTTC.

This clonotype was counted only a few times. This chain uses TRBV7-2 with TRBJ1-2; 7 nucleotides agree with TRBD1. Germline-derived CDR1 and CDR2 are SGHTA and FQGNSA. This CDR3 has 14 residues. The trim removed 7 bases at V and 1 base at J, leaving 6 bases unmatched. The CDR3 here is CASNAGTVNYGYTF. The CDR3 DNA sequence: TGTGCCAGCAATGCCGGGACAGTTAACTATGGCTACACCTTC.

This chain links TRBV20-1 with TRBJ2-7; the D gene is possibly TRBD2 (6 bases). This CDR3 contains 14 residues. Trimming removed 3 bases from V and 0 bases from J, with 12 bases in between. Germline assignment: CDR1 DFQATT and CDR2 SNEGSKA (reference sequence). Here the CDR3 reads CSASKRASSYEQYF. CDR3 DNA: TGCAGTGCTAGTAAGCGGGCAAGCTCCTACGAGCAGTACTTC.

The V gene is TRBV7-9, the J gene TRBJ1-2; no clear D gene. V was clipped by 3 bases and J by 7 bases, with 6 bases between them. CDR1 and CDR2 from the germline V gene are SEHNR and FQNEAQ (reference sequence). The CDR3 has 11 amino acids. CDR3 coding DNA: TGTGCCAGCAGCTTCAGCATTGGCTACACCTTC. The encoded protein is CASSFSIGYTF.

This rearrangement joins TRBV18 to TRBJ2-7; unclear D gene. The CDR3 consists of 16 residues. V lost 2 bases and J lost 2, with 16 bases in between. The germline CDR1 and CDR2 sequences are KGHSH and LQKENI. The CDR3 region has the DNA TGTGCCAGCTCACCATCCGGAACTGGGGATACCTACGAGCAGTACTTC. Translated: CASSPSGTGDTYEQYF.

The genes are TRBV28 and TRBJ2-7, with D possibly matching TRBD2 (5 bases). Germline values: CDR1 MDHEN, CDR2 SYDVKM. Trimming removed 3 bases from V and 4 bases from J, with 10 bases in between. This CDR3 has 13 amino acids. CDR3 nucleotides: TGTGCCAGCAGTTTCGGGGTGAGGTACGAGCAGTACTTC. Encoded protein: CASSFGVRYEQYF.

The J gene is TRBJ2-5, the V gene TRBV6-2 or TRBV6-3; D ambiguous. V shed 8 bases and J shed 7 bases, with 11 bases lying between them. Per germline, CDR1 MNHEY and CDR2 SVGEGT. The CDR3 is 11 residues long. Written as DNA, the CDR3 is TGTGCCAGCTCCAATCCGGGGACCCAGTACTTC. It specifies CASSNPGTQYF.

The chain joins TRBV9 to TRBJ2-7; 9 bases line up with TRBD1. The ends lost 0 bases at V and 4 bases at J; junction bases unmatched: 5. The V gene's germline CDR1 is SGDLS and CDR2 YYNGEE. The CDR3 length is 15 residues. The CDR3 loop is CASSVAGGQGYEQYF. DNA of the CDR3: TGTGCCAGCAGCGTAGCAGGGGGACAGGGTTACGAGCAGTACTTC.

CDR3 sequence reads: CSASLARNEQFF. As DNA, the CDR3 is TGCAGTGCTAGCCTAGCGCGCAATGAGCAGTTCTTC. The V gene is TRBV20-1, the J gene TRBJ2-1, with a possible D match to TRBD2 (6 bases). The CDR3 consists of 12 residues. Germline V gives CDR1 DFQATT, CDR2 SNEGSKA (reference sequence). Deletions cut 3 bases from V and 6 bases from J, with 9 bases between.

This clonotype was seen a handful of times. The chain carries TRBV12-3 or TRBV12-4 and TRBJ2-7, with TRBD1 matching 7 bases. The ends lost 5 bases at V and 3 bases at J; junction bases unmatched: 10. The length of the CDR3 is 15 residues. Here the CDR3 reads CASSAGSTGRYEQYF. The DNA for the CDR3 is TGTGCCAGCAGTGCGGGTTCGACAGGGCGCTACGAGCAGTACTTC.

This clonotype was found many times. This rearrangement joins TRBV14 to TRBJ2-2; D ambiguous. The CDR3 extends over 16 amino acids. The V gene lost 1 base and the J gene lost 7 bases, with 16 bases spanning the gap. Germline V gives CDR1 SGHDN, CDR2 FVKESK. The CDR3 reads CASSQVGPLRDGELFF. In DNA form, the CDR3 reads TGTGCCAGCAGCCAAGTTGGGCCCCTTCGAGACGGGGAGCTGTTTTTT.

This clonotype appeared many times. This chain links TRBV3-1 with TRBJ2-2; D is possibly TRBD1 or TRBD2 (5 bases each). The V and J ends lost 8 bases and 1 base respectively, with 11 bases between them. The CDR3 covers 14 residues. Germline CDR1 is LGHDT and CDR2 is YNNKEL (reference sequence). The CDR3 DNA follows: TGTGCCAGCTCCCGGGACGTGAACACCGGGGAGCTGTTTTTT. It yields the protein CASSRDVNTGELFF.

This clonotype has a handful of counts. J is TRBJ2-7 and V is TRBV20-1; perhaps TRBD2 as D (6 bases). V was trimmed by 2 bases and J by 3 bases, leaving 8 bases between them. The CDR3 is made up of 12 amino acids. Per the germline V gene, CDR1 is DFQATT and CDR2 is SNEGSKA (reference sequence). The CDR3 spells CSARRGNYEQYF. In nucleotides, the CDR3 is TGCAGTGCTAGACGGGGGAACTACGAGCAGTACTTC.